This is a list of T cell receptor beta chains from one sample in a study of blood T cell repertoires in COVID-19. Method: immunoSEQ multiplex PCR; TCRdb's copy keeps in-frame clones and lacks some. The table has roughly 200,000 clones, approximately 85% seen once. The sequenced material came from PBMCs or T cells enriched from blood (not recorded which). The source is a woman aged 25 to 39 who had recovered from COVID-19. CDR3s include the opening cysteine and the closing phenylalanine or tryptophan. A D gene is named only where the DNA matches it firmly. Clone size, where shown, is once, few, many, or a class for clones that have expanded.

D	size	V	J	DNA	CDR3
TRBD2	.	TRBV9	TRBJ2-2	TGTGCCAGCAGCTCTGGGACTAGCGGAACCGGGGAGCTGTTTTTT	CASSSGTSGTGELFF
TRBD2	.	TRBV5-6	TRBJ2-3	TGTGCCAGCATAGAAGCGGGAGGGCCGGGGGATACGCAGTATTTT	CASIEAGGPGDTQYF
TRBD1	.	TRBV16	TRBJ1-1	TGTGCCAGCAGCTCGGGACAGGGGTGGACTGAAGCTTTCTTT	CASSSGQGWTEAFF
TRBD1	.	TRBV27	TRBJ2-7	TGTGCCAGCAGTCCCCGGGACAGGTCGTACGAGCAGTACTTC	CASSPRDRSYEQYF
TRBD1	.	TRBV25-1	TRBJ2-3	TGTGCCAGCTCCCCTTGGACAGGGGAGGGAGATACGCAGTATTTT	CASSPWTGEGDTQYF
.	.	TRBV28	TRBJ1-2	TGTGCCAGCAGTCCATTACCGACGGGGGGCCTATATGGCTACACCTTC	CASSPLPTGGLYGYTF
.	.	TRBV6-6	TRBJ1-2	TGTGCCAGCAGTCCCGATCTCACACAGGGACCTAACTATGGCTACACCTTC	CASSPDLTQGPNYGYTF
.	.	TRBV29-1	TRBJ2-1	TGCAGTTCCCAGTCTTTCTCCTACAATGAGCAGTTCTTC	CSSQSFSYNEQFF
TRBD2	.	TRBV30	TRBJ2-1	TGTGCCTGGGACCGTCTAGCGGGATACCACAATGAGCAGTTCTTC	CAWDRLAGYHNEQFF
.	.	TRBV7-8	TRBJ2-1	TGTGCCAGCAGCTTAGGCTCGGGTCCTGAGCAGTTCTTC	CASSLGSGPEQFF
TRBD1	.	TRBV27	TRBJ2-7	TGTGCCAGCAGCGGGACAGGACTACCCTACGAGCAGTACTTC	CASSGTGLPYEQYF
.	.	TRBV11-2	TRBJ2-1	TGTGCCAGCAGCTTAGGCGAGGGAACCTTGTACAATGAGCAGTTCTTC	CASSLGEGTLYNEQFF
TRBD2	.	TRBV14	TRBJ2-7	TGTGCCAGCAGCCAAGATCCGGACCGACTAGCGGGAGGGTTATTTGCCTACGAGCAGTACTTC	CASSQDPDRLAGGLFAYEQYF
.	once	TRBV7-3	TRBJ1-1	TGTGCCAGCAGCCTCCAGATGAACACTGAAGCTTTCTTT	CASSLQMNTEAFF
.	.	TRBV21-1	TRBJ2-4	TGTGCCAGCAGCAAAGGATTCCTAGTAGCCAAAAACATTCAGTACTTC	CASSKGFLVAKNIQYF
.	few	TRBV7-6	TRBJ2-7	TGTGCCAGCAGCCCTGGGCCCCAGACCTACGAGCAGTACTTC	CASSPGPQTYEQYF
TRBD2	few	TRBV7-6	TRBJ2-1	TGTGCCAGCAGCTTAGTTCCGGGACTAGGATCCTACAATGAGCAGTTCTTC	CASSLVPGLGSYNEQFF
TRBD2	.	TRBV4-1	TRBJ2-7	TGCGCCAGCAGCCAAGATTTCGAGCGGGAGGGCTCCTACGAGCAGTACTTC	CASSQDFEREGSYEQYF
.	.	TRBV11-2	TRBJ2-7	TGTGCCAGCAGCTTAGTTTTCGTGGCGGGACAGAGATCCTACGAGCAGTACTTC	CASSLVFVAGQRSYEQYF
.	few	TRBV5-1	TRBJ1-6	TGCGCCAGCAGTAGTAGCTATAATTCACCCCTCCACTTT	CASSSSYNSPLHF
TRBD2	.	TRBV25-1	TRBJ2-1	TGTGCCAGCAGCGGACTAGCGGGAGGTTATGAGCAGTTCTTC	CASSGLAGGYEQFF
TRBD1	.	TRBV4-1	TRBJ1-2	TGCGCCAGCAGCCAAGATCATCTCGACAGGGGGTATGGCTACACCTTC	CASSQDHLDRGYGYTF
.	.	TRBV27	TRBJ2-7	TGTGCCAGCAGTTTTTGGGCAGGGAAAGACTACGAGCAGTACTTC	CASSFWAGKDYEQYF
TRBD2	.	TRBV28	TRBJ2-3	TGTGCCAGCACCGATCCAGCGGGAGGGTTTGATACGCAGTATTTT	CASTDPAGGFDTQYF
.	.	TRBV7-7	TRBJ2-2	TGTGCTAGCAGCTTAGGGAGCAGGAACACCGGGGAGCTGTTTTTT	CASSLGSRNTGELFF